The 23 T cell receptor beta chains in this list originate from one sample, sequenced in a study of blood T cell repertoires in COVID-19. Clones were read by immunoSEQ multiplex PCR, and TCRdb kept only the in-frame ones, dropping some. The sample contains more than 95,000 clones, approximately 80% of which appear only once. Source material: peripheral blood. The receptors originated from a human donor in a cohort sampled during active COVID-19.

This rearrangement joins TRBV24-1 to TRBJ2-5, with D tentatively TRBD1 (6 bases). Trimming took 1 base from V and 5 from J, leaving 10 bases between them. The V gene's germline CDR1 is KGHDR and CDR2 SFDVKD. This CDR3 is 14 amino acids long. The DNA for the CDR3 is TGTGCCACCAGTGATTTACAGGGCGGGGAGACCCAGTACTTC. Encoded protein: CATSDLQGGETQYF.

The CDR3 spells CASSWQGASSGANVLTF. The CDR3 nucleotides read TGTGCCAGCAGCTGGCAGGGGGCTAGCTCTGGGGCCAACGTCCTGACTTTC. The chain links TRBV11-2 to TRBJ2-6; 8 bases map to TRBD1. CDR1 and CDR2 from the germline V gene are SGHAT and FQNNGV. CDR3 length equals 17 residues. V trimming: 4 bases; J trimming: 0 bases; junction bases outside the gene matches: 5.

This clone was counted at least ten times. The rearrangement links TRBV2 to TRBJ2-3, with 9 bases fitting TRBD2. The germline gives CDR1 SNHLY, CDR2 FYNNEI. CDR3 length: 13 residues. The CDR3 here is CASPSGGTDTQYF. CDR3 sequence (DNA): TGTGCTAGCCCTAGCGGGGGCACAGATACGCAGTATTTT.

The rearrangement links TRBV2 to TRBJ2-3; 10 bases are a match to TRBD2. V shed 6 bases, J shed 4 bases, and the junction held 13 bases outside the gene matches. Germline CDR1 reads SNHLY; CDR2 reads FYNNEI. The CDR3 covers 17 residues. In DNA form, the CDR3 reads TGTGCCAGCAGGGGGGGGGCCTCCGGGACTAGCGCAGATACGCAGTATTTT. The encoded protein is CASRGGASGTSADTQYF.

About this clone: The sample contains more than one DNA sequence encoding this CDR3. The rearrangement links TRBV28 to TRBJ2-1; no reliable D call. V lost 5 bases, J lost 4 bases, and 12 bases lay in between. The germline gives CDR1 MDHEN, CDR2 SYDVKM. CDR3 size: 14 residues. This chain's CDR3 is CASSPPTGYNEQFF. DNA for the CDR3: TGTGCCAGCAGTCCCCCGACTGGGTACAATGAGCAGTTCTTC.

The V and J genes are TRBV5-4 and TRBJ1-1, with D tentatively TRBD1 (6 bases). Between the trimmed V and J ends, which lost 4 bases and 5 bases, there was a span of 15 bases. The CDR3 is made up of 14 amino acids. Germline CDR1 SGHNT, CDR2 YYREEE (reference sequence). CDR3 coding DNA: TGTGCCAGCAGCAGGGACACCTTTGGGACTGAAGCTTTCTTT. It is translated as CASSRDTFGTEAFF.

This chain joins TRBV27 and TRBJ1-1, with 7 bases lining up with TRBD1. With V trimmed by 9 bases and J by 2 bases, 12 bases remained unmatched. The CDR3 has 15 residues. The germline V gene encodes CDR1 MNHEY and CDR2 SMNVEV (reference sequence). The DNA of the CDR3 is TGTGCCAGTAGAAGAACAGGGGCATTAAACACTGAAGCTTTCTTT. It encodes CASRRTGALNTEAFF.

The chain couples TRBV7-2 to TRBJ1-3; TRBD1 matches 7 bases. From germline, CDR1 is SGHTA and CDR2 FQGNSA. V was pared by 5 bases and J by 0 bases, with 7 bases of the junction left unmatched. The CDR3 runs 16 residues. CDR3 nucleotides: TGTGCCAGCAGCCGTGGACAGGCCGGCTCTGGAAACACCATATATTTT. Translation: CASSRGQAGSGNTIYF. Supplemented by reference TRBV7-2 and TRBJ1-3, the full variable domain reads GAGVSQSPSNKVTEKGKDVELRCDPISGHTALYWYRQSLGQGLEFLIYFQGNSAPDKSGLPSDRFSAERTGGSVSTLTIQRTQQEDSAVYLCASSRGQAGSGNTIYFGEGSWLTVV.

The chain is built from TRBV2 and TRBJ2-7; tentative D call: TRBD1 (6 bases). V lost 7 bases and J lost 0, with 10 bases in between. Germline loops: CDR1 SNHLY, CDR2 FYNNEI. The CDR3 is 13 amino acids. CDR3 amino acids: CASKGTSSYEQYF. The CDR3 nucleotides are TGTGCCAGCAAGGGGACATCCTCCTACGAGCAGTACTTC. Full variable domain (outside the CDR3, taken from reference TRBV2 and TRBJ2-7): EPEVTQTPSHQVTQMGQEVILRCVPISNHLYFYWYRQILGQKVEFLVSFYNNEISEKSEIFDDQFSVERPDGSNFTLKIRSTKLEDSAMYFCASKGTSSYEQYFGPGTRLTVT.

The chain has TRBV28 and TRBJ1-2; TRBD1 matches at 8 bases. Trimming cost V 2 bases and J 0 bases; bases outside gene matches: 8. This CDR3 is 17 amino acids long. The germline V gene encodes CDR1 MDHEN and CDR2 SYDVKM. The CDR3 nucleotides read TGTGCCAGCAGTTTAGGCCTTCGGACAGGGCCTAACTATGGCTACACCTTC. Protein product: CASSLGLRTGPNYGYTF.

CDR3 DNA: TGTGCCACCAGCGGCAACAGGGATGATCAGCCCCAGCATTTT. Protein sequence: CATSGNRDDQPQHF. This chain joins TRBV15 and TRBJ1-5, with D possibly TRBD1 on 6 matching bases. The germline V gene has CDR1 LNHNV and CDR2 YYDKDF (reference sequence). V lost 5 bases to trimming and J lost 5 bases, with 13 bases between them. The CDR3 is 14 amino acids.

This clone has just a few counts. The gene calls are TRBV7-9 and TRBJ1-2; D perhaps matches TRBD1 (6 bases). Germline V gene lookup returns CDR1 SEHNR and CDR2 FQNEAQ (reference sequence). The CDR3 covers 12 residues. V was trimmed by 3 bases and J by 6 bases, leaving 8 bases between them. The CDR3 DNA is TGTGCCAGCAGCTTCAACAGGGATGGCTACACCTTC. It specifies CASSFNRDGYTF.

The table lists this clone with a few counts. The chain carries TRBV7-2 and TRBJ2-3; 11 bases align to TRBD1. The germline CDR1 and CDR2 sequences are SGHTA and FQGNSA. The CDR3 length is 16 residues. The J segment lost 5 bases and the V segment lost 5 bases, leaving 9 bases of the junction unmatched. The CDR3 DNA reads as TGTGCCAGCAGCCCCAGGACAGGGGGCGCGGGAGATACGCAGTATTTT. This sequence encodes CASSPRTGGAGDTQYF.

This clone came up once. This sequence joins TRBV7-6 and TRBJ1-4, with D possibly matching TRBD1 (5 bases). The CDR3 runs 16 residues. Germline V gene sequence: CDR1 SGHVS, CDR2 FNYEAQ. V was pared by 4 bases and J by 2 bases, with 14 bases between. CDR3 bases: TGTGCCAGCAGCTCCCGCGGGGCCGGCACTAATGAAAAACTGTTTTTT. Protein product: CASSSRGAGTNEKLFF.

Here the CDR3 DNA reads TGTGCCAGCAGTTACGAGTTAGGCGGGGTCCAAGAGACCCAGTACTTC. It is translated as CASSYELGGVQETQYF. The V call is TRBV6-2 or TRBV6-3, the J call TRBJ2-5; weak D call: TRBD2 (6 bases). V dropped 2 bases and J dropped 1 base, with 14 bases sitting between them. This CDR3 spans 16 amino acids. CDR1 MNHEY and CDR2 SVGEGT come from the germline V gene.

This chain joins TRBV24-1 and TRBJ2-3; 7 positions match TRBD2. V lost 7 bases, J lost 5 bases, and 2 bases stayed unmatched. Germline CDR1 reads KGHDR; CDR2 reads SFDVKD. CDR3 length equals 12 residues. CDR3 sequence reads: CATRASGDTQYF. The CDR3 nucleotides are TGTGCCACCAGGGCTAGCGGAGATACGCAGTATTTT.

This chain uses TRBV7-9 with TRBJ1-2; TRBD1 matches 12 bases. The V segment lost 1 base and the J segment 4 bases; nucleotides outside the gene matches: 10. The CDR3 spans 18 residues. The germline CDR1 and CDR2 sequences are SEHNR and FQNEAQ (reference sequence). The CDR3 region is CASSLVWGQGASIYGYTF. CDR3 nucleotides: TGTGCCAGCAGCTTAGTGTGGGGACAGGGGGCGTCGATCTATGGCTACACCTTC.

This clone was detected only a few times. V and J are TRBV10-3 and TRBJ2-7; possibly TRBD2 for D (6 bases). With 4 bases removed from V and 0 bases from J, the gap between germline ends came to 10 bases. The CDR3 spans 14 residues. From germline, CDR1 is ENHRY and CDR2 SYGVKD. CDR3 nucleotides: TGTGCCATCAGTGGCGGGGATAGCTCCTACGAGCAGTACTTC. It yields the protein CAISGGDSSYEQYF.

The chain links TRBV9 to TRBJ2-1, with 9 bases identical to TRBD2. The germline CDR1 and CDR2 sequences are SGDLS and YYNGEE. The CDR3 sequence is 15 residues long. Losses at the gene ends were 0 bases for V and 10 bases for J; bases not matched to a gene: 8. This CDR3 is CASSVEEAGGEEQFF. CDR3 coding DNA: TGTGCCAGCAGCGTAGAGGAAGCGGGGGGAGAGGAGCAGTTCTTC.

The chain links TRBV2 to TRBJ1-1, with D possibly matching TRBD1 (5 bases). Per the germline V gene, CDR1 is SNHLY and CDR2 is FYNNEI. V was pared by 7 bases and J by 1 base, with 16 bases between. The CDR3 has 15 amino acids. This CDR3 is CASTPGAKRNTEAFF. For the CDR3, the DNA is TGTGCCAGCACCCCTGGGGCCAAACGGAACACTGAAGCTTTCTTT.

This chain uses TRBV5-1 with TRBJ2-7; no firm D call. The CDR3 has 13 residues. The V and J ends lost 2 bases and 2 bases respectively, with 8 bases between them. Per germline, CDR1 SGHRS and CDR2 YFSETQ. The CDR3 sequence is CASSFTPTYEQYF. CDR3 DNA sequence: TGCGCCAGCAGCTTCACACCCACCTACGAGCAGTACTTC.

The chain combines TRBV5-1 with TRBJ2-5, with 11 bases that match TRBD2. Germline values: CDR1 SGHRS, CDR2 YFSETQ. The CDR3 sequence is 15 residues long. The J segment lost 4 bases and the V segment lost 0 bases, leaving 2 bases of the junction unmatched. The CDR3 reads CASSLEGLAGETQYF. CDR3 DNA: TGCGCCAGCAGCTTGGAAGGACTAGCGGGAGAGACCCAGTACTTC. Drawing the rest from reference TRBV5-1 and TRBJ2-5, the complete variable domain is KAGVTQTPRYLIKTRGQQVTLSCSPISGHRSVSWYQQTPGQGLQFLFEYFSETQRNKGNFPGRFSGRQFSNSRSEMNVSTLELGDSALYLCASSLEGLAGETQYFGPGTRLLVL.

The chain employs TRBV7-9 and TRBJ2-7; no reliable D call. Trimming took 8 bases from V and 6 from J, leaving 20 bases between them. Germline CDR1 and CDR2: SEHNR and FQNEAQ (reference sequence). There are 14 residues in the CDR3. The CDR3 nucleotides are TGTGCCAGCGGTGACACCTACCTACCCGGCGAGCAGTACTTC. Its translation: CASGDTYLPGEQYF.